These 9 T cell receptor beta chains originate from one sample sequenced in a study of blood T cell repertoires in COVID-19. Some clones are missing from TCRdb's copy, which holds only in-frame ones; the method was immunoSEQ multiplex PCR. The data show roughly 32,000 clones, about nine tenths seen once. Source material: peripheral blood. All receptors derive from an elderly man with acute or convalescent COVID-19.

The chain employs TRBV9 and TRBJ2-1, with 11 bases identical to TRBD2. V was clipped by 4 bases and J by 8 bases; unmatched bases: 17. CDR1 SGDLS and CDR2 YYNGEE come from the germline V gene. CDR3 size: 18 residues. CDR3 region: CASSSAATIAGGQDEQFF. CDR3 coding DNA: TGTGCCAGCAGCTCCGCCGCTACTATAGCGGGGGGGCAGGATGAGCAGTTCTTC.

The V gene is TRBV28, the J gene TRBJ2-5; 10 positions agree with TRBD2. Trimming removed 5 bases from V and 2 bases from J; junction bases left unmatched: 8. The CDR3 is 16 residues long. The germline CDR1 and CDR2 sequences are MDHEN and SYDVKM. CDR3 sequence (DNA): TGTGCCAGCAGTCAACCCTCAGCGGGGGGGCAAGAGACCCAGTACTTC. The encoded protein is CASSQPSAGGQETQYF.

In this sample, this clone turned up a few times. The chain employs TRBV19 and TRBJ2-7, with 7 bases aligning to TRBD1. V lost 3 bases and J lost 4; bases outside the gene matches: 18. Germline CDR1 reads LNHDA; CDR2 reads SQIVND (reference sequence). This CDR3 region has 18 residues. CDR3 in DNA: TGTGCCAGTAGTATGGTTTTTAGGGGCCAGGGGGTGACGTACGAGCAGTACTTC. Translating it yields CASSMVFRGQGVTYEQYF.

The rearrangement links TRBV7-8 to TRBJ1-1, with TRBD1 identical over 7 bases. The V gene's germline CDR1 is SGHVS and CDR2 FQNEAQ. The CDR3 spans 17 residues. The trim removed 4 bases at V and 1 base at J, leaving 12 bases unmatched. For the CDR3, the DNA is TGTGCCAGCAGCTCACGGACAGGCCTGTCGACGAACACTGAAGCTTTCTTT. This gives the protein CASSSRTGLSTNTEAFF.

The chain joins TRBV27 to TRBJ2-2; D is unresolved. The CDR3 has 14 amino acids. Trimming left V 7 bases short and J 0 bases short, with 9 bases between. Per the germline V gene, CDR1 is MNHEY and CDR2 is SMNVEV (reference sequence). The CDR3 nucleotides read TGTGCCAGCAAGACTGGCCCGAACACCGGGGAGCTGTTTTTT. It encodes CASKTGPNTGELFF.

In regard to this clone: Other DNA sequences in the same sample also yield this CDR3. The rearrangement links TRBV7-2 to TRBJ2-7; no clear D gene. Germline CDR1 is SGHTA and CDR2 is FQGNSA. This CDR3 has 13 residues. Trimming shortened V by 4 bases and J by 2 bases, and 9 bases separated the two germline ends. The CDR3 is CASSSTSPYEQYF. The CDR3 DNA reads as TGTGCCAGCAGCTCGACTTCCCCCTACGAGCAGTACTTC.

This clone has just one count. This chain connects TRBV15 to TRBJ1-6, with no clear D. V lost 1 base and J lost 10, with 11 bases in between. CDR1 LNHNV and CDR2 YYDKDF come from the germline V gene (reference sequence). This CDR3 comprises 14 residues. CDR3 amino acids: CATSRGSRGSPLHF. CDR3 nucleotides: TGTGCCACCAGCAGAGGGTCCAGAGGCTCACCCCTCCACTTT.

The chain joins TRBV27 to TRBJ1-4; weak D call: TRBD1 (6 bases). V was clipped by 7 bases and J by 10 bases, with 22 bases between them. Per the germline V gene, CDR1 is MNHEY and CDR2 is SMNVEV (reference sequence). This CDR3 spans 15 amino acids. The CDR3 reads CASTPNGVRGGKLFF. The CDR3 DNA follows: TGTGCCAGCACTCCCAACGGGGTGAGGGGGGGAAAACTGTTTTTT.

This clone was observed a single time. The chain couples TRBV28 to TRBJ1-6; 8 bases are shared with TRBD1. CDR1 and CDR2 from the germline V gene are MDHEN and SYDVKM. The CDR3 length is 14 residues. V dropped 6 bases and J dropped 10; count of bases not matched to a gene: 8. DNA of the CDR3: TGTGCCAGCAGGGAGACAGGGGCTGTCTCACCCCTCCACTTT. Encoded protein: CASRETGAVSPLHF.